This TCR beta chain emerged from a study of CD8 T cells in ankylosing spondylitis. Generation of TCR beta libraries employed quantitative 5'-RACE incorporating molecular barcodes. Each CDR3 protein gets one entry after TCRdb re-called the 5' RACE reads with MiXCR. The sample lists fewer than 500,000 distinct CDR3 sequences, 25% to 30% occurring once. Per germline, CDR1 MNHEY and CDR2 SVGEGT. The CDR3 extends over 16 amino acids. V gave up 6 bases and J gave up 6 bases, with 22 bases separating them. As to this clonotype: Its target is not known.

Broader study findings: As reported, disease-linked clones showed significant enrichment in matched ankylosing spondylitis synovial fluid. There was a TCR beta motif, made of eight highly homologous variants, that appeared characteristic of ankylosing spondylitis blood. Several of the motif variants were reported before in synovial fluid and blood from reactive arthritis. Clones linked with disease were CD8+ and fairly uncommon in the peripheral blood.

The source material was blood, either unsorted or a sorted T cell fraction (not recorded which). The gene calls are TRBV6-2 or TRBV6-3 and TRBJ2-3; D gene uncertain. The receptor was isolated from a male donor with ankylosing spondylitis. This CDR3 is CASSRGIQPRADTQYF. As DNA, the CDR3 is TGTGCCAGCAGCCGAGGTATCCAGCCCAGAGCGGATACGCAGTATTTT.